This is a list of T cell receptor beta chains from one sample in a study of graft-versus-host responses after intestinal transplantation. Sequenced by immunoSEQ multiplex PCR; TCRdb stores in-frame clones only, minus some. In the table there are about 60,000 clones, around 90% of which are singletons. Here the sequenced sample was ileum tissue, taken 357 days after transplant. These TCRs come from a human patient who received an intestinal transplant, so some T cells may come from the graft donor. Both conserved end residues are part of each CDR3. A D gene is named only where the DNA matches it firmly. Size tells how often a clone was seen (once, few, many) or the class of an expanded clone, and some rows leave it out.

-	-	TRBV4-2	TRBJ2-7	CASSPTDSRGGEQYF	TGTGCCAGCAGCCCGACAGATAGTAGGGGAGGCGAGCAGTACTTC
-	-	TRBV5-6	TRBJ2-7	CASSLGRAYEQYF	TGTGCCAGCAGCTTGGGCAGGGCCTACGAGCAGTACTTC
TRBD1	-	TRBV28	TRBJ2-7	CASSAGTGDYEQYF	TGTGCCAGCAGTGCCGGGACAGGAGACTACGAGCAGTACTTC
-	-	TRBV5-6	TRBJ2-3	CASSLVVSTDTQYF	TGTGCCAGCAGCTTGGTAGTAAGCACAGATACGCAGTATTTT
TRBD2	-	TRBV18	TRBJ2-1	CASSPLAGEVEQFF	TGTGCCAGCTCTCCATTAGCGGGAGAGGTGGAGCAGTTCTTC
-	-	TRBV4-1	TRBJ1-5	CASSQDSGQPQHF	TGCGCCAGCAGCCAAGACTCGGGACAGCCCCAGCATTTT
TRBD1	-	TRBV5-1	TRBJ2-1	CASSLGRGLDEQFF	TGCGCCAGCAGCTTGGGCAGGGGGCTCGATGAGCAGTTCTTC
TRBD2	-	TRBV5-1	TRBJ2-1	CASSPRPTSGLFNEQFF	TGCGCCAGCAGCCCGAGACCTACTAGCGGGCTATTCAATGAGCAGTTCTTC
-	-	TRBV6-6	TRBJ2-3	CASSAPLGTDTQYF	TGTGCCAGCAGCGCGCCTCTCGGCACAGATACGCAGTATTTT
TRBD2	-	TRBV4-1	TRBJ2-1	CASSREGRENNEQFF	TGCGCCAGCAGCCGAGAGGGGCGGGAGAACAATGAGCAGTTCTTC
TRBD2	-	TRBV27	TRBJ2-7	CASSFGTSGSRQYF	TGTGCCAGCAGTTTTGGGACTAGCGGGAGCCGACAGTACTTC
TRBD1	-	TRBV4-1	TRBJ2-7	CASSQAGQAFYEQYF	TGCGCCAGCAGCCAAGCGGGACAGGCGTTTTACGAGCAGTACTTC
TRBD1	-	TRBV11-3	TRBJ2-2	CASSPGTGGTGELFF	TGTGCCAGCAGCCCCGGGACAGGGGGCACCGGGGAGCTGTTTTTT
TRBD1	-	TRBV6-4	TRBJ2-1	CASSARTGTYNEQFF	TGTGCCAGCAGTGCCCGGACAGGGACATACAATGAGCAGTTCTTC
TRBD1	-	TRBV4-1	TRBJ2-7	CASSQPGTGLPEYF	TGCGCCAGCAGCCAGCCCGGGACAGGTCTCCCAGAGTACTTC
TRBD2	few	TRBV6-1	TRBJ2-3	CASSEDWGLAVTDTQYF	TGTGCCAGCAGTGAGGATTGGGGACTAGCGGTCACAGATACGCAGTATTTT
-	-	TRBV6-6	TRBJ1-1	CASMTGTGNTEAFF	TGTGCCAGCATGACAGGAACTGGGAACACTGAAGCTTTCTTT
TRBD2	-	TRBV6-1	TRBJ2-7	CASSELAGVGEQYF	TGTGCCAGCAGTGAATTGGCGGGAGTGGGCGAGCAGTACTTC
-	-	TRBV29-1	TRBJ2-5	CSVEVVVGTQYF	TGCAGCGTTGAAGTTGTGGTTGGGACCCAGTACTTC
-	-	TRBV4-1	TRBJ1-1	CASSQDGGGFEAFF	TGCGCCAGCAGCCAAGATGGAGGTGGGTTTGAAGCTTTCTTT
-	few	TRBV13	TRBJ2-7	CASSLVPFYEQYF	TGTGCCAGCAGCTTAGTACCGTTCTACGAGCAGTACTTC
-	-	TRBV27	TRBJ2-7	CASSPDTYEQYF	TGTGCCAGCAGTCCGGACACCTACGAGCAGTACTTC
-	-	TRBV11-2	TRBJ1-1	CASSLGRAFF	TGTGCCAGCAGCTTAGGGCGGGCTTTCTTT
-	-	TRBV28	TRBJ2-7	CASSLGATGNYEQYF	TGTGCCAGCAGTTTAGGGGCAACAGGGAACTACGAGCAGTACTTC
-	-	TRBV10-3	TRBJ2-3	CAISGSRDSGVADTQYF	TGTGCCATCAGTGGGTCCAGAGATTCAGGGGTTGCAGATACGCAGTATTTT
-	-	TRBV10-3	TRBJ1-5	CASSYVVNQPQHF	TGTGCCAGCAGTTACGTGGTCAATCAGCCCCAGCATTTT
-	-	TRBV2	TRBJ2-3	CASSKTGGGTDTQYF	TGTGCCAGCAGCAAAACGGGGGGCGGCACAGATACGCAGTATTTT
-	-	TRBV5-1	TRBJ2-1	CASTSFEPRSYNEQFF	TGCGCCAGCACCTCCTTCGAGCCTCGCTCCTACAATGAGCAGTTCTTC
-	-	TRBV28	TRBJ1-5	CASSPLWGSPLNQPQHF	TGTGCCAGCAGTCCCCTTTGGGGCTCTCCCCTCAATCAGCCCCAGCATTTT
TRBD1	-	TRBV5-1	TRBJ2-7	CASSEDRGRNEQYF	TGCGCCAGCAGCGAGGACAGGGGGAGGAACGAGCAGTACTTC
-	-	TRBV29-1	TRBJ2-7	CSISGGGAREQYF	TGCAGCATCTCCGGTGGGGGGGCGCGGGAGCAGTACTTC
-	-	TRBV2	TRBJ2-5	CASGRETQYF	TGTGCCAGCGGACGAGAGACCCAGTACTTC
TRBD1	-	TRBV19	TRBJ1-5	CASSIGTDSNQPQHF	TGTGCCAGTAGTATTGGGACAGATAGCAATCAGCCCCAGCATTTT
-	-	TRBV1	TRBJ1-1	CTSSQDRGLDRLAMNTEAFF	TGCACCAGCAGCCAAGATAGGGGCCTCGACAGGTTGGCAATGAACACTGAAGCTTTCTTT
-	-	TRBV9	TRBJ2-1	CASSVVSGAHNNEQFF	TGTGCCAGCAGCGTAGTAAGCGGTGCCCATAACAATGAGCAGTTCTTC
-	once	TRBV12-5	TRBJ2-5	CASGPAGGLEEQYF	TGTGCTAGTGGCCCAGCAGGGGGACTAGAAGAGCAGTACTTC
TRBD1	-	TRBV10-2	TRBJ1-3	CASLPMKDRGPYSGNTIYF	TGCGCCAGCCTCCCTATGAAGGACAGGGGGCCTTACTCTGGAAACACCATATATTTT